A selection of T cell receptor beta chains follows, all from one sample in a study of response to subunit inactivated influenza vaccine. TCRdb ran MiXCR on the RT-PCR reads and lists one entry per CDR3 protein. The sample gives about 520,000 distinct CDR3 sequences, approximately 7.8% of which show up once; about an eighth is in the top ten. The sequencing used PBMCs from blood, collected roughly 24 months after vaccination. The receptor set was obtained from a man aged 50-75 years who received an inactivated influenza vaccine. Each CDR3 is given with its conserved first and last residue. A D gene is named only where the DNA matches it firmly. Clone size, where shown, is once, few, many, or a class for clones that have expanded.

>TRBV2|many|.|TRBJ2-5
CASSESLGQSQYF
TGTGCCAGCAGTGAATCTCTAGGACAGTCCCAGTACTTC
>TRBV29-1|few|TRBD1|TRBJ1-1
CSVEDLAGGMNTEAFF
TGCAGCGTTGAAGATCTCGCAGGGGGCATGAACACTGAAGCTTTCTTT
>TRBV20-1|.|TRBD2|TRBJ2-1
CSARKASGINEQFF
TGCAGTGCTAGAAAGGCTAGCGGGATAAATGAGCAGTTCTTC
>TRBV20-1|.|.|TRBJ2-7
CSARVGTVAYEQYF
TGCAGTGCTAGAGTCGGGACGGTGGCCTACGAGCAGTACTTC
>TRBV5-1|many|.|TRBJ2-7
CASSLAFYEQYF
TGCGCCAGCAGCTTGGCCTTTTACGAGCAGTACTTC
>TRBV3-1|few|.|TRBJ1-6
CASSQRRGPLHF
TGTGCCAGCAGCCAACGTAGGGGTCCCCTCCACTTT
>TRBV6-2/TRBV6-3|many|TRBD2|TRBJ2-7
CASSYSRFSGSYEQYF
TGTGCCAGCAGTTACTCGAGATTTAGCGGGAGTTACGAGCAGTACTTC
>TRBV6-5|.|.|TRBJ2-3
CASSYESSGPDTQYF
TGTGCCAGCAGTTACGAATCTTCGGGGCCAGATACGCAGTATTTT
>TRBV9|.|TRBD2|TRBJ2-1
CASSVSGTSGDKQFF
TGTGCCAGCAGCGTTAGTGGGACTAGCGGCGATAAGCAGTTCTTC
>TRBV29-1|many|TRBD2|TRBJ2-3
CSVTKAGGPPDTQYF
TGCAGCGTTACCAAAGCGGGAGGGCCCCCAGATACGCAGTATTTT
>TRBV7-2|.|.|TRBJ1-1
CASSTHKNTEAFF
TGTGCCAGCAGCACCCACAAGAACACTGAAGCTTTCTTT
>TRBV5-1|many|TRBD1|TRBJ1-2
CASSRTGVEGYTF
TGCGCCAGCAGCAGGACAGGGGTAGAGGGCTACACCTTC
>TRBV20-1|few|.|TRBJ2-1
CSAALPGAPQYNEQFF
TGCAGTGCAGCCTTACCGGGGGCCCCCCAATACAATGAGCAGTTCTTC
>TRBV14|few|TRBD1|TRBJ1-1
CASTIGGVNTEAFF
TGTGCCAGCACAATAGGGGGCGTGAACACTGAAGCTTTCTTT
>TRBV20-1|.|TRBD1|TRBJ1-2
CSARRDRGQPNYGYTF
TGCAGTGCTAGACGGGACAGGGGCCAGCCTAACTATGGCTACACCTTC
>TRBV27|few|.|TRBJ2-7
CASGRYEQYF
TGTGCCAGCGGTCGCTACGAGCAGTACTTC
>TRBV5-1|many|TRBD2|TRBJ2-7
CASSLELAGANQYF
TGCGCCAGCAGCTTGGAACTAGCGGGGGCCAATCAGTACTTC
>TRBV5-1|few|.|TRBJ2-1
CASSDTGLPVDEQFF
TGCGCCAGCAGCGACACGGGACTTCCAGTCGATGAGCAGTTCTTC
>TRBV20-1|.|.|TRBJ2-5
CSASPPGGWETQYF
TGCAGTGCTAGCCCCCCGGGGGGCTGGGAGACCCAGTACTTC
>TRBV20-1|few|TRBD1|TRBJ2-1
CSARPWDSNEQFF
TGCAGTGCTAGACCGTGGGACAGCAATGAGCAGTTCTTC
>TRBV6-6|many|TRBD1|TRBJ2-7
CASSPSGTGVPYEQYF
TGTGCCAGCAGTCCCTCCGGGACAGGGGTTCCATACGAGCAGTACTTC
>TRBV3-1|few|.|TRBJ1-6
CASSQEGTRAVSLHF
TGTGCCAGCAGCCAAGAAGGAACACGGGCGGTCTCCCTCCACTTT
>TRBV5-1|many|TRBD2|TRBJ2-1
CASSPGLAGGEQFF
TGCGCCAGCAGCCCGGGACTAGCGGGAGGGGAGCAGTTCTTC
>TRBV12-3/TRBV12-4|few|TRBD2|TRBJ2-7
CASSFSGRAHEQYF
TGTGCCAGCAGCTTTAGCGGGAGGGCCCACGAGCAGTACTTC
>TRBV3-1|few|TRBD2|TRBJ2-1
CASSQITSGRANEQFF
TGTGCCAGCAGCCAAATAACTAGCGGGAGGGCTAATGAGCAGTTCTTC
>TRBV7-2|.|TRBD1|TRBJ2-1
CASSLRQGRYNEQFF
TGTGCCAGCAGCTTAAGACAGGGGAGATACAATGAGCAGTTCTTC
>TRBV10-3|.|.|TRBJ1-1
CAISGTSEAFF
TGTGCCATCAGCGGGACTTCTGAAGCTTTCTTT
>TRBV20-1|.|TRBD2|TRBJ2-1
CSARDRRETFLLDEQFF
TGCAGTGCTAGAGATCGGCGGGAGACGTTTCTGCTCGATGAGCAGTTCTTC
>TRBV20-1|.|.|TRBJ2-1
CSARLGTSYNEQFF
TGCAGTGCTAGGCTCGGGACCTCCTACAATGAGCAGTTCTTC
>TRBV19|few|TRBD1|TRBJ2-3
CASSIWDSAKDTQYF
TGTGCCAGTAGTATATGGGACAGCGCAAAAGATACGCAGTATTTT
>TRBV7-8|.|TRBD1|TRBJ2-5
CASSLGRGTGVYQETQYF
TGTGCCAGCAGCTTAGGACGGGGAACAGGGGTATACCAAGAGACCCAGTACTTC
>TRBV5-1|few|TRBD1|TRBJ2-5
CASSRQGATQETQYF
TGCGCCAGCAGCCGCCAGGGGGCCACCCAAGAGACCCAGTACTTC